A selection of T cell receptor beta chains follows, all from one sample in a study of control samples from healthy donors and cancer patients. Assay: immunoSEQ multiplex PCR; the TCRdb copy retains only in-frame clones and omits some. The sample holds 230,000 or so clones, about 94% seen once. Sequenced sample: blood. The receptors were sampled from a man in his fifties in good health. Both conserved end residues are part of each CDR3. The D gene is left open where the match is weak.

.	TRBJ1-5	TRBV6-2/TRBV6-3	CASSSRWGADQPQHF
.	TRBJ2-4	TRBV3-1/TRBV3-2	CASSQSGGVLAKNIQYF
.	TRBJ2-2	TRBV7-8	CASSSQGTLIGELFF
.	TRBJ2-1	TRBV18	CASSPDRNYNEQFF
.	TRBJ2-5	TRBV2	CASSWAGTPKGETQYF
.	TRBJ1-5	TRBV3-1/TRBV3-2	CASSQDQTGGPQHF
.	TRBJ1-2	TRBV28	CASSYQGPSYGYTF
.	TRBJ1-4	TRBV5-1	CASKVGATNEKLFF
TRBD2	TRBJ2-5	TRBV14	CASSPLAGVQETQYF
.	TRBJ2-3	TRBV11-3	CASSLVTTDTQYF
.	TRBJ1-6	TRBV10-3	CAISEGGGSPLHF
.	TRBJ1-5	TRBV5-6	CASSLVGGSQPQHF
TRBD1	TRBJ1-2	TRBV28	CASSLYVGQGINYGYTF
.	TRBJ1-3	TRBV7-9	CASSLGTREGNTIYF
TRBD2	TRBJ2-3	TRBV6-2/TRBV6-3	CASSPSLAGVSDTQYF
TRBD1	TRBJ1-1	TRBV5-1	CASSSDRATEAFF
TRBD1	TRBJ2-5	TRBV3-1/TRBV3-2	CASSQNRDRQETQYF
.	TRBJ1-3	TRBV19	CASSISVRSSGNTIYF
.	TRBJ1-4	TRBV6-5	CASSYSTPAEKLFF
TRBD2	TRBJ2-5	TRBV5-1	CASSLQTSGAETQYF
.	TRBJ1-6	TRBV25-1	CASSADGIFNSPLHF
.	TRBJ1-2	TRBV10-3	CAISEQGQYGYTF
.	TRBJ2-1	TRBV7-3	CASSLRTAPNEQFF
TRBD1	TRBJ1-4	TRBV4-3	CASSRLPTGGNEKLFF
.	TRBJ1-2	TRBV6-2/TRBV6-3	CASSYASNYGYTF
.	TRBJ1-6	TRBV19	CASSIGTVISYNSPLHF
.	TRBJ1-2	TRBV4-1	CASSQEGGRRNYGYTF
.	TRBJ2-1	TRBV27	CASTPRGVYNEQFF
TRBD1	TRBJ2-3	TRBV28	CASSLYRGRTDTQYF
.	TRBJ2-7	TRBV3-1/TRBV3-2	CASSQATAGGSYEQYF
TRBD1	TRBJ2-2	TRBV6-4	CASKPQGASGELFF
.	TRBJ1-1	TRBV18	CASSPQGPNTEAFF
TRBD1	TRBJ1-1	TRBV5-1	CASSVQGAGTEAFF
.	TRBJ2-1	TRBV19	CASTDRSYLGSYNEQFF
.	TRBJ2-4	TRBV29-1	CSVEVGLAKNIQYF
TRBD1	TRBJ2-7	TRBV7-6	CASSAHPGQGAREQYF
.	TRBJ1-2	TRBV3-1/TRBV3-2	CASSSRTELNYGYTF
TRBD1	TRBJ2-1	TRBV10-2	CASTEDRGFNEQFF
.	TRBJ1-2	TRBV2	CASRTGSNYGYTF
.	TRBJ2-1	TRBV3-1/TRBV3-2	CASSHTPNNEQFF
TRBD2	TRBJ2-3	TRBV5-1	CASSSLAGGVTDTQYF
.	TRBJ1-1	TRBV9	CASSVVGDSEAFF
TRBD1	TRBJ1-2	TRBV5-1	CASGPPGQGALGYTF
.	TRBJ1-2	TRBV27	CASSARPIPNYGYTF
.	TRBJ2-2	TRBV7-2	CASSLKSASRTGELFF
.	TRBJ2-7	TRBV3-1/TRBV3-2	CASSSPARPSEQYF
.	TRBJ2-3	TRBV3-1/TRBV3-2	CASSLQPTSTDTQYF
.	TRBJ1-2	TRBV20-1	CSASIRRQALYGYTF
TRBD1	TRBJ1-2	TRBV5-1	CASSPDRARDGYTF
.	TRBJ1-4	TRBV18	CASSPRESTNEKLFF
.	TRBJ1-3	TRBV7-8	CASSLRVPSGNTIYF
TRBD1	TRBJ2-3	TRBV6-2/TRBV6-3	CASSYRDSSADTQYF
TRBD2	TRBJ2-5	TRBV11-2	CASSPTSARETQYF
.	TRBJ1-3	TRBV29-1	CSVSRGSGNTIYF
TRBD1	TRBJ2-7	TRBV27	CASSLLRTGREQYF
TRBD1	TRBJ1-5	TRBV19	CASSSGGPSNQPQHF
.	TRBJ2-2	TRBV19	CASSIESGNTGELFF
.	TRBJ2-3	TRBV7-2	CASRYGSGSTDTQYF
.	TRBJ1-4	TRBV11-3	CASSLESTPGEKLFF
.	TRBJ1-6	TRBV18	CASSPGGFSNSPLHF